This TCR beta chain was recorded in a study of cytomegalovirus exposure and HLA in healthy donors. The study's findings and limits: Accounts indicate the classifier identified cytomegalovirus status with strong specificity and sensitivity. The study recorded 150 to 200 TCR beta chains that were cytomegalovirus-associated.

For this clone: What it binds is unknown.

The table came from immunoSEQ multiplex PCR; TCRdb's copy has only in-frame clones and leaves some out. The sample includes approximately 300,000 clones, 86% of them seen just once. This CDR3 is 14 amino acids long. Germline CDR1 MNHNY, CDR2 SVGAGI (reference sequence). V was trimmed by 5 bases and J by 0 bases, leaving 9 bases between them. This receptor was identified in a young woman in good health and CMV-seronegative. The source material was PBMCs. The chain uses TRBV6-6 and TRBJ2-3; D possibly corresponds to TRBD2 (6 bases). CDR3 loop: CASSETRSTDTQYF. DNA for the CDR3: TGTGCCAGCAGTGAGACTAGGAGCACAGATACGCAGTATTTT.